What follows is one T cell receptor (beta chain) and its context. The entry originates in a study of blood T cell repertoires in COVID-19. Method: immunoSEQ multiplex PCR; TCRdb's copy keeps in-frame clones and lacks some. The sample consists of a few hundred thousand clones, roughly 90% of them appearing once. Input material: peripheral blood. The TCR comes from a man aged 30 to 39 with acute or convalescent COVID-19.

The CDR3 nucleotides read TGTGCCAGCAGCCAAAGACAGGGGGCCACTGAAGCTTTCTTT. It codes for CASSQRQGATEAFF. The rearrangement links TRBV7-6 to TRBJ1-1; 10 bases map to TRBD1. In germline, CDR1 is SGHVS, CDR2 FNYEAQ. The CDR3 has 14 residues. With V trimmed by 5 bases and J by 4 bases, 4 bases remained unmatched.